A single sample gave rise to the 4 T cell receptor beta chains below, sequenced in a study of T cell repertoires in cytomegalovirus infection (dated by TCRdb to about 2019). The meaning of the sample's treatment or condition label: in vitro stimulation with specific CMV peptide epitopes to enrich CMV-specific T cells. What these receptors recognize is not known. Sequencing took place on an Illumina HiSeq 1500. The public reads were reprocessed in TCRdb via fastp at Q25 and MiXCR, keeping in-frame beta chains. Here each entry gathers all rows of one CDR3 protein and keeps the most common genes and DNA. The table for this sample lists some 940,000 distinct CDR3 sequences; roughly 31% of them were counted only once. Around 15% of the sample is held by the ten biggest clonotypes. The starting material was cultured CD8+ T cells from PBMCs, obtained from culture after CMV antigen stimulation. These TCRs come from a human donor in good health (CMV status not recorded). Some clones in this sample may be carry-over from other donors' samples.

This clonotype was seen more than once but under ten times. The V gene is TRBV24-1, the J gene TRBJ2-1; D possibly corresponds to TRBD1 (7 bases). This CDR3 comprises 12 residues. Germline V gives CDR1 KGHDR, CDR2 SFDVKD. Trimming cost V 12 bases and J 10 bases, with 18 bases left between them. The CDR3 here is CASGDSALEQFF. The DNA for the CDR3 is TGTGCCTCGGGGGACAGCGCTCTGGAGCAGTTCTTC.

The DNA of the CDR3 is TGTGCCAGCAGCCTGGGCCCTGAAGGCAATCAGCCCCAGCATTTT. It is translated as CASSLGPEGNQPQHF. This sequence joins TRBV5-6 and TRBJ1-5; no reliable D call. Trimming cost V 4 bases and J 2 bases, with 13 bases left between them. Per germline, CDR1 SGHDT and CDR2 YYEEEE. This CDR3 comprises 15 residues. Full variable domain (rest looked up from reference TRBV5-6 and TRBJ1-5): DAGVTQSPTHLIKTRGQQVTLRCSPKSGHDTVSWYQQALGQGPQFIFQYYEEEERQRGNFPDRFSGHQFPNYSSELNVNALLLGDSALYLCASSLGPEGNQPQHFGDGTRLSIL.

This clonotype was picked up many times. The germline gene is not matched at one end of the junction; a read error may be the cause. The chain employs TRBV7-7 and TRBJ2-2; perhaps D is TRBD1 or TRBD2 (5 bases each). CDR3 size: 15 residues. CDR1 and CDR2 from the germline V gene are SSHAT and FNYEAQ (reference sequence). CDR3 in amino acids: CASSLEGLGTGELFF. DNA of the CDR3: TGTGCTAGCAGCTTAGAGGGGCTCGGCACCGGGGAGCTGTTTTTT. Filled out from reference TRBV7-7 and TRBJ2-2, the complete variable domain reads GAGVSQSPRYKVTKRGQDVTLRCDPISSHATLYWYQQALGQGPEFLTYFNYEAQPDKSGLPSDRFSAERPEGSISTLTIQRTEQRDSAMYRCASSLEGLGTGELFFGEGSRLTVL.

The chain has TRBV20-1 and TRBJ2-4; 7 bases are a match to TRBD2. CDR1 is DFQATT and CDR2 is SNEGSKA in the germline V gene (reference sequence). This CDR3 comprises 17 residues. Unmatched junction bases numbered 10, after V lost 0 bases and J lost 2 bases. The CDR3 reads CSARDGTTKISKNIQYF. The DNA of the CDR3 is TGCAGTGCTAGAGATGGGACTACGAAAATCTCCAAAAACATTCAGTACTTC.